This TCR beta chain was identified during a study of shared clonotypes between healthy human individuals. Germline-derived CDR1 and CDR2 are ENHRY and SYGVKD. This CDR3 region has 12 residues. The V segment lost 11 bases and the J segment 4 bases; nucleotides outside the gene matches: 7. In the authors' methods: Without quality scores, immunoSEQ junctional reads could not be filtered like full-length reads. Generated by immunoSEQ multiplex PCR, the TCRdb table keeps only in-frame clones and is missing some. V, J and clone size were drawn from that table, and D and trimming were deduced from the DNA. The sample shows over a million clones, more than 75% of them seen only once. Concerning this clone: Its antigen is currently unknown.

Free of recent acute infections or vaccinations, the donors were healthy HIV-negative adults. Naive CD45RA+ and memory CD45RA-negative subsets were split from CD4+ cells. Study-wide points: Sampling included only blood; tissue repertoires likely differ.

This clonotype originated in a man younger than 30 in good health. Some clones in this sample may be carry-over from other donors' samples. Sequencing was done on a sample of memory CD4+ T cells from PBMCs. Subset described: CD45RA-negative fraction. The J gene is TRBJ2-7, the V gene TRBV10-3; 8 bases map to TRBD1. CDR3 region: CAAGTGKYEQYF. The DNA of the CDR3 is TGTGCCGCTGGGACAGGCAAATACGAGCAGTACTTC.